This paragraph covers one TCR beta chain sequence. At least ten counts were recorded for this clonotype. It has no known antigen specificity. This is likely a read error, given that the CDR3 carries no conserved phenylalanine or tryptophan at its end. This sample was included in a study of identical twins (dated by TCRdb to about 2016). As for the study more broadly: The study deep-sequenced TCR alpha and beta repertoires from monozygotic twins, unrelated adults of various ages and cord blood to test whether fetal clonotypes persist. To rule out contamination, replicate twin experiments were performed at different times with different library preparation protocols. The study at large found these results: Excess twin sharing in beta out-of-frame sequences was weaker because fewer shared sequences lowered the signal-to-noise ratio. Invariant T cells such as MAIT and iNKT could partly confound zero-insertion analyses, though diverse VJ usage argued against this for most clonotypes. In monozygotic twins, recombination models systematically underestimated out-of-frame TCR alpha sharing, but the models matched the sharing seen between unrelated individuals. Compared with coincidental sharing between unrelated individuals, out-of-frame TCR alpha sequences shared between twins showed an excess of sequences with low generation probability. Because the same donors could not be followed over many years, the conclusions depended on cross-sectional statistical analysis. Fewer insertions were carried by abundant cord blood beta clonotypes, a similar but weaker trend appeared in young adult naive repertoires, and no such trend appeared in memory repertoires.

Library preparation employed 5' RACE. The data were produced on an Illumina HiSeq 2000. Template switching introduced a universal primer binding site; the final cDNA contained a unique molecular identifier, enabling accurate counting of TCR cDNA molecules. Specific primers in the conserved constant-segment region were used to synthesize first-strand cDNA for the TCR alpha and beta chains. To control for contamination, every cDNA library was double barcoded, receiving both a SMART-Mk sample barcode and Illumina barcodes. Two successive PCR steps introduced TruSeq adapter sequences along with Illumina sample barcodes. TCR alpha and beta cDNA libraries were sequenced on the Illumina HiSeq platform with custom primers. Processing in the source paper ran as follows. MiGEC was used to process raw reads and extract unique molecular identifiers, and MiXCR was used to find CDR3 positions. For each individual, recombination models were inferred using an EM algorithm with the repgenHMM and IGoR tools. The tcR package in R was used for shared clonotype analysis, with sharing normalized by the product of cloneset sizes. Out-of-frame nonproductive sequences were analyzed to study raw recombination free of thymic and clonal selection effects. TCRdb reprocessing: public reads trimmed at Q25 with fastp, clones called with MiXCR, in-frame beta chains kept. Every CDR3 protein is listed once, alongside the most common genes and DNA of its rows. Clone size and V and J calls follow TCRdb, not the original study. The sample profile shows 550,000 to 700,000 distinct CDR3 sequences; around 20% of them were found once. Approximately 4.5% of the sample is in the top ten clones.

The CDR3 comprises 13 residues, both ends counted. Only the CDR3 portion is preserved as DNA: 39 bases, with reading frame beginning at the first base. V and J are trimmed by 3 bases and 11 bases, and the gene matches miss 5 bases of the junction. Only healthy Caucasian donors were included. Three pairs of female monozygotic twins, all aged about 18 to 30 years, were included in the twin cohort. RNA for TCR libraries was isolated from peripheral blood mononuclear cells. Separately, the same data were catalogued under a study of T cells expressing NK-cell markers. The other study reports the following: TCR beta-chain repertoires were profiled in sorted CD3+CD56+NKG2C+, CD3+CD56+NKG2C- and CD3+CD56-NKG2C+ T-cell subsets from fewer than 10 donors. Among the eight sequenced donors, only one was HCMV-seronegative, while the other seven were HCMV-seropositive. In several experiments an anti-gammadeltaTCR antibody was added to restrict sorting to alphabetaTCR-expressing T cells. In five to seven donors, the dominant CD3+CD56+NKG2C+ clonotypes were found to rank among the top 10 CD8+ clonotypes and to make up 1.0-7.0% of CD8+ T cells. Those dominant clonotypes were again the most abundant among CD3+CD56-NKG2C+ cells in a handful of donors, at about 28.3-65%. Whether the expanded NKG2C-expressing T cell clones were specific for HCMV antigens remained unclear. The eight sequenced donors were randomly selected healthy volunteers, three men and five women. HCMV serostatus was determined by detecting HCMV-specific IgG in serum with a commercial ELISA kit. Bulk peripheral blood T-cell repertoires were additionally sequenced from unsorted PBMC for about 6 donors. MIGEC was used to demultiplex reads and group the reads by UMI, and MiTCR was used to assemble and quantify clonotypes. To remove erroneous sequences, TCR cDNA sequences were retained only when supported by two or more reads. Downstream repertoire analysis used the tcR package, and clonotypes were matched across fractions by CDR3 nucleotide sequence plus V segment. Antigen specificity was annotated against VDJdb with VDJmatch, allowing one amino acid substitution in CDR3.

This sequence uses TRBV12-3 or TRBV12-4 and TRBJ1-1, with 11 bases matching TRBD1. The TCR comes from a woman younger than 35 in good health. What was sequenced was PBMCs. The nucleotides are TGTGCCAGCAGTTTTGGACAGGGGGCGATGGCTTTCCTT. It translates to CASSFGQGAMAFL.